The table lists the clone carrying this T cell receptor (beta chain) with a count of one. After extraction with the RNeasy kit, roughly 0.45 to 1 ug of the RNA was reverse transcribed using random hexamers. TCRdb analysed the immunoSEQ multiplex PCR reads with MiXCR anew, one entry per CDR3 protein. Of roughly 330,000 distinct CDR3 sequences listed, approximately 90% were seen once; the top ten hold around 0.07%. This sample is drawn from a study of CD8 T cells in Susac syndrome. The germline CDR1 and CDR2 sequences are SGHNT and YENEEA. The CDR3 contains 13 residues. The ends were cut back, 5 bases at V and 7 bases at J, with 14 bases in the middle.

The sample comprised CD4+ T cells from PBMCs. This sequence originates from a human donor with multiple sclerosis. The V call is TRBV11-3, the J call TRBJ1-1; no firm D call. CDR3 DNA: TGTGCCAGCAGCGCCCGACCCGGTTATGAAGCTTTCTTT. As protein: CASSARPGYEAFF. The complete variable domain, with remaining parts taken from reference TRBV11-3 and TRBJ1-1, reads EAGVVQSPRYKIIEKKQPVAFWCNPISGHNTLYWYLQNLGQGPELLIRYENEEAVDDSQLPKDRFSAERLKGVDSTLKIQPAELGDSAVYLCASSARPGYEAFFGQGTRLTVV.